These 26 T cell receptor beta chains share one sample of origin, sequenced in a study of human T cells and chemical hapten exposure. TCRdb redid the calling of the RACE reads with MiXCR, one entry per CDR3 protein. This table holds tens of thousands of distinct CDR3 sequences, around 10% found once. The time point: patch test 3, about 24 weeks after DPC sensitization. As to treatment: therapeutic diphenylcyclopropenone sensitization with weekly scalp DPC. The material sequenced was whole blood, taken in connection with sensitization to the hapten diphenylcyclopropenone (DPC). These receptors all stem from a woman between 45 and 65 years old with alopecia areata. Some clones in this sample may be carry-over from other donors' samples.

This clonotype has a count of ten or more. In nucleotides, the CDR3 is TGTGCCAGCAGCCTGAGGGGAGTTTATGGTACCAATGAGCAGTTCTTC. Translating it yields CASSLRGVYGTNEQFF. The rearrangement uses TRBV11-2 and TRBJ2-1; tentatively, D is TRBD1 or TRBD2 (5 bases each). The V and J ends lost 5 bases and 6 bases respectively, with 20 bases between them. Germline-derived CDR1 and CDR2 are SGHAT and FQNNGV. The CDR3 sequence is 16 residues long. The full variable domain, its missing parts supplied by reference TRBV11-2 and TRBJ2-1, is EAGVAQSPRYKIIEKRQSVAFWCNPISGHATLYWYQQILGQGPKLLIQFQNNGVVDDSQLPKDRFSAERLKGVDSTLKIQPAKLEDSAVYLCASSLRGVYGTNEQFFGPGTRLTVL.

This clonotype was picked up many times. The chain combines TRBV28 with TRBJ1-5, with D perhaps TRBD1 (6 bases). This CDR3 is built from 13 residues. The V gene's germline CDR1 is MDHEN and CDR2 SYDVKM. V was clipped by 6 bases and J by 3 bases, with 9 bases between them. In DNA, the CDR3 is TGTGCCAGCAGCGGACAGATCAATCAGCCCCAGCATTTT. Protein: CASSGQINQPQHF.

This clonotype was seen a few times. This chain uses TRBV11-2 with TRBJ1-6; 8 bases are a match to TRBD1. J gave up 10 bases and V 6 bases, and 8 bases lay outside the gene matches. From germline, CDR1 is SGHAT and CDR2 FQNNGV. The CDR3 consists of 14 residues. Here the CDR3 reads CASSPDRADSPLHF. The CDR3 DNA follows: TGTGCCAGCAGTCCGGACAGGGCAGACTCACCCCTCCACTTT.

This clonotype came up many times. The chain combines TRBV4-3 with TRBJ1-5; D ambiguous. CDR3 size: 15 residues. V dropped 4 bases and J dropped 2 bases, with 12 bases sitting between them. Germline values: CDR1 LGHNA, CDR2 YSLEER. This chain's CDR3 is CASSLAAGGNQPQHF. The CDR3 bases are TGCGCCAGCAGCCTAGCGGCCGGTGGCAATCAGCCCCAGCATTTT.

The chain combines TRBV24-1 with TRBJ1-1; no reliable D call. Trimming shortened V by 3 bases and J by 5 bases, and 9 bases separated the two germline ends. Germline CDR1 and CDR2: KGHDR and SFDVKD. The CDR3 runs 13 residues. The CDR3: CATSDPGRTEAFF. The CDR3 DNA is TGTGCCACCAGTGATCCGGGAAGAACTGAAGCTTTCTTT.

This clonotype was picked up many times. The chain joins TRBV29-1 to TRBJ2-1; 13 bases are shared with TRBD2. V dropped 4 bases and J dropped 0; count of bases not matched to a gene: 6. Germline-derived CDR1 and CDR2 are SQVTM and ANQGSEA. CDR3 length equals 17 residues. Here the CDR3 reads CSVVGLAGSPSYNEQFF. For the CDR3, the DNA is TGCAGCGTTGTGGGACTAGCGGGGTCCCCCTCCTACAATGAGCAGTTCTTC.

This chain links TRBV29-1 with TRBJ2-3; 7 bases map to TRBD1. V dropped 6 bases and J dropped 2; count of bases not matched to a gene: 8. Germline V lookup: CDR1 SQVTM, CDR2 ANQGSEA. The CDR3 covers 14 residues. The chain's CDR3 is CSVNGGQATDTQYF. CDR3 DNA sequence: TGCAGCGTGAACGGTGGACAGGCCACAGATACGCAGTATTTT.

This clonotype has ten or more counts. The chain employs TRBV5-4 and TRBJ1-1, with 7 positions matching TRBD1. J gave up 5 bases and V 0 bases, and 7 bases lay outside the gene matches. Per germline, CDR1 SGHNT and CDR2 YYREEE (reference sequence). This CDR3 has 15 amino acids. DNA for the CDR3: TGTGCCAGCAGCTTGGATTCGCAGGGGGGTACTGAAGCTTTCTTT. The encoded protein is CASSLDSQGGTEAFF.

The CDR3 nucleotides read TGTGCCAGCAGTTCCTCGACAGGCCAAGAGACCCAGTACTTC. Its translation is CASSSSTGQETQYF. The chain couples TRBV7-9 to TRBJ2-5, with D possibly being TRBD1 (6 bases). V lost 6 bases, J lost 1 base, and 12 bases lay in between. Germline CDR1 is SEHNR and CDR2 is FQNEAQ (reference sequence). This CDR3 comprises 14 residues.

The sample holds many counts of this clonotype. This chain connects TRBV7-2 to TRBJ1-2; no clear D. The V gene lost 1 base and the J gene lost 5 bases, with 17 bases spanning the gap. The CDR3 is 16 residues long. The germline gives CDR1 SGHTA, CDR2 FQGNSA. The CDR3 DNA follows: TGTGCCAGCAGCTTAGGCCCCACCATGGTCCCGTATGGCTACACCTTC. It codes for CASSLGPTMVPYGYTF.

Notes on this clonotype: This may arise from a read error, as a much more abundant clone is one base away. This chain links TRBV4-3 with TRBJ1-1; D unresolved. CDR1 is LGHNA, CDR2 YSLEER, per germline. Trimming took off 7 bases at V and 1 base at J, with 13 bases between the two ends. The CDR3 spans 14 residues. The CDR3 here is CASNRDATNTEAFF. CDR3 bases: TGCGCCAGCAACCGAGATGCTACGAACACTGAAGCTTTCTTT.

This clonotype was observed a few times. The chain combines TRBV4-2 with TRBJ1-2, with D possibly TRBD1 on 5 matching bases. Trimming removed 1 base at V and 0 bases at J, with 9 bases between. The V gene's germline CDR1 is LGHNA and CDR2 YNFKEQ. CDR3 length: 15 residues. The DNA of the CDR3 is TGTGCCAGCAGCCAAGTGACAGCCTCTAACTATGGCTACACCTTC. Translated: CASSQVTASNYGYTF.

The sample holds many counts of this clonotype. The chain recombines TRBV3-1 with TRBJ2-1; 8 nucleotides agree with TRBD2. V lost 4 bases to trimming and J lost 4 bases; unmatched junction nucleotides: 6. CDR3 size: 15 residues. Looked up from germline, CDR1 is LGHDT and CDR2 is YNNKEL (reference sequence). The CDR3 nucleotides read TGTGCCAGCAGCCCGCGGGGGGAGGGATACAATGAGCAGTTCTTC. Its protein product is CASSPRGEGYNEQFF.

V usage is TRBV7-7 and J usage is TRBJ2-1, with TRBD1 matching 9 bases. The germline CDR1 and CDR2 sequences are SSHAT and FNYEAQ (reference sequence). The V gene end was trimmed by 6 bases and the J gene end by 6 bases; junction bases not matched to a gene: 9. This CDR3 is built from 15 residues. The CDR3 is CASSSRTGDSNEQFF. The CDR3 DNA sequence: TGTGCCAGCAGTTCGAGGACAGGGGATAGCAATGAGCAGTTCTTC.

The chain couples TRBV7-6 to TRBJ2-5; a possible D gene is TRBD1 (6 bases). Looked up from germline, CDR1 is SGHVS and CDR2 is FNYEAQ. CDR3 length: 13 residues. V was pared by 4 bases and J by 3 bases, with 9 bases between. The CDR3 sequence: CASSSRTEETQYF. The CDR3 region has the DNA TGTGCCAGCAGCTCACGGACAGAAGAGACCCAGTACTTC.

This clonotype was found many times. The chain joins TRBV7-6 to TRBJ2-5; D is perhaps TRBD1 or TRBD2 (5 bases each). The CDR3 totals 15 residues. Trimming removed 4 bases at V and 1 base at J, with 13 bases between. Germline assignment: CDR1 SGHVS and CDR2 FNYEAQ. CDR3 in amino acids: CASSSVGVPQETQYF. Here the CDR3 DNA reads TGTGCCAGCAGCTCCGTGGGGGTCCCCCAAGAGACCCAGTACTTC.

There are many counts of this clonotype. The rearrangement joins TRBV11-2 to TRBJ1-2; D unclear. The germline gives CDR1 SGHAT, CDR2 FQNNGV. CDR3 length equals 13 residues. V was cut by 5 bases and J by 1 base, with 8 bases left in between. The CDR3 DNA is TGTGCCAGCAGCCCCTCGCTTAACTATGGCTACACCTTC. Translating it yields CASSPSLNYGYTF.

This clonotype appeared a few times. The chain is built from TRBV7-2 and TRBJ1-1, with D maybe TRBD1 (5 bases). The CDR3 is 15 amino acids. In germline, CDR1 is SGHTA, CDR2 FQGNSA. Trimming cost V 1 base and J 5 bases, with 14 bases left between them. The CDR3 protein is CASSLDGARVTEAFF. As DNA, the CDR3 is TGTGCCAGCAGCTTAGATGGGGCCCGGGTAACTGAAGCTTTCTTT.

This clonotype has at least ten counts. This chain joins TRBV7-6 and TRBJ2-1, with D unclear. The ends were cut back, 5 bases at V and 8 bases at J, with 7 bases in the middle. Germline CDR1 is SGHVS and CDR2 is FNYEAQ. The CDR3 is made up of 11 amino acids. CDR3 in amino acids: CASSPGYEQFF. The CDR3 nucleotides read TGTGCCAGCAGCCCCGGCTATGAGCAGTTCTTC.

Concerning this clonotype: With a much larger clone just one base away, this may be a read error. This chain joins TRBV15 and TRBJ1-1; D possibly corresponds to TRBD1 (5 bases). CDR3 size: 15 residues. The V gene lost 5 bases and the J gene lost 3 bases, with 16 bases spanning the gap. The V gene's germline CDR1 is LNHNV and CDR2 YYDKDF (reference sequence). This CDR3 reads CATSGYTLTDTEAFF. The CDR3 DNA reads TGTGCCACCAGCGGTTATACCTTGACAGACACTGAAGCTTTCTTT.

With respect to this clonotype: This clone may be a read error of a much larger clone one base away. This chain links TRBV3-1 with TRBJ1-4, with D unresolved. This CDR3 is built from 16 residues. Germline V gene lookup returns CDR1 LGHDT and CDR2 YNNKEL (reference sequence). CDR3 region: CASSLRRIGANEKQFF. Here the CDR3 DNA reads TGTGCCAGCAGCCTAAGACGAATAGGAGCTAATGAAAAACAGTTTTTT.

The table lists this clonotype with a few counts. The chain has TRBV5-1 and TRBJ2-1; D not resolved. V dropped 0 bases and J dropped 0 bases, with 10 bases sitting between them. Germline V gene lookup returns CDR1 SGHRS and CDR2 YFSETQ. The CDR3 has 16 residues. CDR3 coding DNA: TGCGCCAGCAGCTTGGGTCCCCAGAGCTCCTACAATGAGCAGTTCTTC. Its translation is CASSLGPQSSYNEQFF. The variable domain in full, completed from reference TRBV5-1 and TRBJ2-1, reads KAGVTQTPRYLIKTRGQQVTLSCSPISGHRSVSWYQQTPGQGLQFLFEYFSETQRNKGNFPGRFSGRQFSNSRSEMNVSTLELGDSALYLCASSLGPQSSYNEQFFGPGTRLTVL.

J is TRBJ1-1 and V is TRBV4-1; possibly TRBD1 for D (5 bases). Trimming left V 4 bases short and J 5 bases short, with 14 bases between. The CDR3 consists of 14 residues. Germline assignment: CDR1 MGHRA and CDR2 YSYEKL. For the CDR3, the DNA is TGCGCCAGCAGCCTGGACACCGGAGGGACTGAAGCTTTCTTT. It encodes CASSLDTGGTEAFF.

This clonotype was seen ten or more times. CDR3 DNA: TGTGCCAGCAGGCACCTCCGAGACGGACCGTCAGCTAACTATGGCTACACCTTC. Encoded protein: CASRHLRDGPSANYGYTF. The V call is TRBV3-1, the J call TRBJ1-2; D remains ambiguous. The CDR3 spans 18 residues. Per the germline V gene, CDR1 is LGHDT and CDR2 is YNNKEL (reference sequence). V dropped 6 bases and J dropped 0 bases, with 23 bases sitting between them.

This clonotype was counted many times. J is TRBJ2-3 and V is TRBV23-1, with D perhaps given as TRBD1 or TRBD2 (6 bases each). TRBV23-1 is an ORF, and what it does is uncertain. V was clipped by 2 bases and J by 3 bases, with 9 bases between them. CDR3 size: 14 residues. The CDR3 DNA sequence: TGCGCCAGCAGTCAAAGAGGGGGGACAGATACGCAGTATTTT. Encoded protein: CASSQRGGTDTQYF.

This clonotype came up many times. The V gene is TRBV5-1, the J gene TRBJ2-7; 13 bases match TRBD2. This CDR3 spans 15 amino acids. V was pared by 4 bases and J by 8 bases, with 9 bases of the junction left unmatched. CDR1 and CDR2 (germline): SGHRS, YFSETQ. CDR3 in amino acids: CASSVGLAGAKKQYF. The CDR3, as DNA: TGCGCCAGCAGCGTAGGACTAGCGGGAGCGAAGAAGCAGTACTTC.